This T cell receptor beta chain derives from a study of neurological immune-mediated disorders. Unsorted libraries were prepared from 2 million PBMCs held at -80 C. This clonotype was counted at least ten times. Its cognate antigen is unknown. Trimming shortened V by 1 base and J by 2 bases, and 3 bases separated the two germline ends. The CDR3 extends over 13 amino acids. The V gene's germline CDR1 is SGHTA and CDR2 FQGNSA. 5'RACE with 10-nucleotide random UMIs produced the cDNA. TCRdb ran MiXCR on the 5' RACE reads and lists one entry per CDR3 protein. The sample gives 120,000 or so distinct CDR3 sequences, about 3.2% of which show up once; over 1% is in the top ten. Study findings and constraints: While HTLV-1-associated myelopathy showed the greatest TCR clonal expansion, multiple sclerosis showed the least, falling below healthy controls. No link was found between any clinical or MRI feature and the multiple sclerosis repertoire cluster.

The receptor comes from a woman between 25 and 40 years old with multiple sclerosis. Source material: PBMCs. J is TRBJ1-3 and V is TRBV7-2; D gene uncertain. DNA of the CDR3: TGTGCCAGCAGCTTAGATCCTGGAAACACCATATATTTT. It is translated as CASSLDPGNTIYF.